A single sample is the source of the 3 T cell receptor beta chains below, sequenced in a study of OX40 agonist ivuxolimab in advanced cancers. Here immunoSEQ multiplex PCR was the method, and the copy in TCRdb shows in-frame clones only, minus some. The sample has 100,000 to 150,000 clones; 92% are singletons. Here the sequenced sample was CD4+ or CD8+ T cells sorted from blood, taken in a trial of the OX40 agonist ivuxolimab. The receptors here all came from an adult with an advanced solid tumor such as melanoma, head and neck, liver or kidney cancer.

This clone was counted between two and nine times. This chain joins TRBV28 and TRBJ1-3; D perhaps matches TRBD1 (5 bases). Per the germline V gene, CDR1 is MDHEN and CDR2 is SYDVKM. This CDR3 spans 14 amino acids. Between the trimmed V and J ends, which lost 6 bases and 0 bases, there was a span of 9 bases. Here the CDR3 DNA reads TGTGCCAGCAGGGCGGGGCCCTCTGGAAACACCATATATTTT. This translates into CASRAGPSGNTIYF.

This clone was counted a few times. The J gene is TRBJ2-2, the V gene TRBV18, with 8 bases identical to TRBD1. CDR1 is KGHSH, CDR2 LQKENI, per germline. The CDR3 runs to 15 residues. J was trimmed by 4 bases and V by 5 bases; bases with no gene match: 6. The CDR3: CASSDKDRATGELFF. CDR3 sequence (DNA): TGTGCCAGCTCAGACAAGGACAGGGCCACCGGGGAGCTGTTTTTT.

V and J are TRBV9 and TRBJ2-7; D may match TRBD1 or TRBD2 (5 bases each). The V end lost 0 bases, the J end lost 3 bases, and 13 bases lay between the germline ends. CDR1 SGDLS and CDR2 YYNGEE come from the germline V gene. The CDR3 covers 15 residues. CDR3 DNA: TGTGCCAGCAGCGTAGAGCAGGGAGCCTACTACGAGCAGTACTTC. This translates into CASSVEQGAYYEQYF.